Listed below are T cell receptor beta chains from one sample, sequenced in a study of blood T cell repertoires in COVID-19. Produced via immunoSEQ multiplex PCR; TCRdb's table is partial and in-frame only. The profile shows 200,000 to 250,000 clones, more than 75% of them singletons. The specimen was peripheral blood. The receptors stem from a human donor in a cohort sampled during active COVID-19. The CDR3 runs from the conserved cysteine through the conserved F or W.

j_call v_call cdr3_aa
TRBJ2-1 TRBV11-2 CASSSGLALWGEQFF
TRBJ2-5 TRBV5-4 CASSLGGQKETQYF
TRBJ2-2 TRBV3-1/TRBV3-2 CASSHDTGNTGELFF
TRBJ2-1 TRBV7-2 CASSSTSGGVYNEQFF
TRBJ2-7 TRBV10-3 CAISRGTSYEQYF
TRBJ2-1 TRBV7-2 CASSLDRESSYNEQFF
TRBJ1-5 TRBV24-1 CATSQGGQPQHF
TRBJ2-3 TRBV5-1 CASSRGDSTDTQYF
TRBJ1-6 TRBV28 CASSLPGRGNSPLHF
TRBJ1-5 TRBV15 CATSRDDRGDSNQPQHF
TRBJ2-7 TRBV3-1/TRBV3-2 CASSPWTSGDYEQYF
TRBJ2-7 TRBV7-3 CASSPGQSYEQYF
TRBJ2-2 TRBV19 CASSIDRLVTGELFF
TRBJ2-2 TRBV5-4 CASSLTLHSGELFF
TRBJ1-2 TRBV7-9 CASTLTGTGDYTF
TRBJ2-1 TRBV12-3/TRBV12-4 CASSLEAGEQFF
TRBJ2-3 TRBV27 CASSPREGLAVRDTQYF
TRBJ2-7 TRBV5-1 CASSLAGLAGGLYEQYF
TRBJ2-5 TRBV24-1 CATSGTSGEETQYF
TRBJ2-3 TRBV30 CAWNRAGGPRTDTQYF
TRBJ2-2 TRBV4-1 CASSQFGVGGSTGELFF
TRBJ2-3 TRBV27 CASSDLGGHTDTQYF
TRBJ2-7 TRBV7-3 CASSLSGTPRGEQYF
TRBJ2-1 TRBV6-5 CAIPRAQTYNEQFF
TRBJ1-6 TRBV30 CAQQSGFNSPLHF
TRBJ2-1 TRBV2 CASSPQREVVGNEQFF
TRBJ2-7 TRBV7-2 CASSSRQAGGIYEQYF
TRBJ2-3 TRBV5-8 CASSLAPGTSTDTQYF
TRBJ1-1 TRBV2 CASSEVGGTEAFF
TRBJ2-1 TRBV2 CASSPSTSFLNEQFF
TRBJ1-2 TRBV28 CASIRGGTVGYTF
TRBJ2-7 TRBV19 CASSKGLAGISYEQYF
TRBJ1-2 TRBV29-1 CSVRQGLNYGYTF
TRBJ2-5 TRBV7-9 CASSVSSEGETQYF
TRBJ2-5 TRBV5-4 CASSRDTQETQYF
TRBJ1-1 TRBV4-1 CASSQGIFGGVNTEAFF
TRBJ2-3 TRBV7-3 CASSPWGGTDTQYF
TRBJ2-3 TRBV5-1 CASSSSSGGGTDTQYF
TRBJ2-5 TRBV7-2 CASSPRHQETQYF
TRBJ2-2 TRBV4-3 CASSQDLGGSAGELFF
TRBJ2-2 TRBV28 CATMGLARGGLFF
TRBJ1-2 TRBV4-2 CASSQRTGLRSNYGYTF
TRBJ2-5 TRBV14 CASSQAGGRETQYF
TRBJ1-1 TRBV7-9 CASSLGGTAHEAFF
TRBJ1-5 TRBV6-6 CASSSEGAPGNQPQHF
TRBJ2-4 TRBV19 CASSIAGTEGTKNIQYF
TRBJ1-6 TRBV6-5 CASNQQGGNSPLHF
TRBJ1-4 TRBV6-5 CASSRTGREKLFF
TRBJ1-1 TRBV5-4 CASSPQGLNTEAFF
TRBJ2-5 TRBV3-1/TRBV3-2 CASSPPGQGAETQYF
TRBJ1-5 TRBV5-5 CASSLLGEGNQPQHF
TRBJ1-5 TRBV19 CASRQGGQPQHF
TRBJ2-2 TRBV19 CASSIEGTRPGELFF
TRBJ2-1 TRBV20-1 CSASKGRGTSSYNEQFF
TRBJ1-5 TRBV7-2 CASSPGQGSLQPQHF
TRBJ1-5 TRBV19 CASRMRYSNQPQHF
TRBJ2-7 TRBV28 CASSRSPRLTSSYEQYF
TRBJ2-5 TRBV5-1 CASSLGTSFLQETQYF
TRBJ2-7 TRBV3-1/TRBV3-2 CASSQELGFEQYF
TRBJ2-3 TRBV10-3 CAISGRTSGSTDTQYF